This is a list of T cell receptor beta chains from one sample in a study of blood T cell repertoires in COVID-19. Here immunoSEQ multiplex PCR was the method, and the copy in TCRdb shows in-frame clones only, minus some. The table has hundreds of thousands of clones, approximately 79% seen once. Sequencing was carried out using peripheral blood. These receptors came from a woman aged 35 to 49 with active or convalescent COVID-19. CDR3s include the opening cysteine and the closing phenylalanine or tryptophan. A D gene is named only where the DNA matches it firmly. Rows give clone size only sometimes, using once, few, many, or a class for an expanded clone.

few	-	TRBJ2-7	12	TRBV29-1	TGCAGCGTTGAAGATCTTCCTGACGAGCAGTACTTC	CSVEDLPDEQYF
-	-	TRBJ1-1	15	TRBV10-1	TGCGCCAGCAGTATCCGTGGTATGGGGGCAACTGAAGCTTTCTTT	CASSIRGMGATEAFF
few	TRBD1	TRBJ1-5	16	TRBV24-1	TGTGCCACCATCCACAGGGGCCCCGACCGGGATCAGCCCCAGCATTTT	CATIHRGPDRDQPQHF
-	TRBD1	TRBJ2-1	14	TRBV29-1	TGCAGCGTTGCCCCCGGACAGGGCTACAATGAGCAGTTCTTC	CSVAPGQGYNEQFF
-	-	TRBJ2-7	14	TRBV3-1/TRBV3-2	TGTGCCAGCAGTCAAATCCCCTTAGCCTACGAGCAGTACTTC	CASSQIPLAYEQYF
-	TRBD1	TRBJ2-1	15	TRBV19	TGTGCCAGTGACCCGACAGGGGGCTTAGGAGATGAGCAGTTCTTC	CASDPTGGLGDEQFF
-	TRBD1	TRBJ1-6	15	TRBV3-1/TRBV3-2	TGTGCCAGCAGCAAGGACAGGGTCTATAATTCACCCCTCCACTTT	CASSKDRVYNSPLHF
-	TRBD2	TRBJ2-5	18	TRBV7-6	TGTGCCAGCAGCTTGCCCGGCGGGGGGGACGATTTTCAAGAGACCCAGTACTTC	CASSLPGGGDDFQETQYF
-	TRBD1	TRBJ2-2	15	TRBV7-3	TGTGCCAGCAGCCTCGGACAGGGGGCCGCCGGGGAGCTGTTTTTT	CASSLGQGAAGELFF
-	TRBD1	TRBJ2-7	15	TRBV5-5	TGTGCCAGCAGCAGCGCCGGGACAGGGGGATGGGAGCAGTACTTC	CASSSAGTGGWEQYF
once	-	TRBJ1-2	13	TRBV2	TGTGCCACAAGACCAACAGGGCCCTATGGCTACACCTTC	CATRPTGPYGYTF
-	TRBD1	TRBJ1-1	14	TRBV11-2	TGTGCCAGCAGCCCCTCAGGGGGCAACACTGAAGCTTTCTTT	CASSPSGGNTEAFF
-	TRBD1	TRBJ1-1	14	TRBV10-3	TGTGCCATCAGTCCAGACAGGGTTCACACTGAAGCTTTCTTT	CAISPDRVHTEAFF
-	TRBD1	TRBJ1-1	14	TRBV5-6	TGTGCCAGCAGCGACCGGGACAGCTACACTGAAGCTTTCTTT	CASSDRDSYTEAFF
-	-	TRBJ1-2	15	TRBV9	TGTGCCAGCAGCACCTGGGCACAGGGTGGCTATGGCTACACCTTC	CASSTWAQGGYGYTF
-	-	TRBJ1-2	15	TRBV28	TGTGCCAGCAACCCCCTGAGCCGTTCCTTCGATGGCTACACCTTC	CASNPLSRSFDGYTF
-	-	TRBJ1-1	16	TRBV5-1	TGCGCCAGCAGCTTGGCTTTGGGACACTCGGGCACTGAAGCTTTCTTT	CASSLALGHSGTEAFF
-	TRBD1	TRBJ1-1	14	TRBV2	TGTGCCAGCAGGCCAGCCCGGGACAGGGAAGAAGCTTTCTTT	CASRPARDREEAFF
-	-	TRBJ2-2	16	TRBV5-1	TGCGCCAGCAGCCTCAGTTTCGGGGGTGGCACCGGGGAGCTGTTTTTT	CASSLSFGGGTGELFF
-	-	TRBJ1-3	17	TRBV5-1	TGCGCCAGCAGCTTGGAGTCTGGACAGCGCTCTGGAAACACCATATATTTT	CASSLESGQRSGNTIYF
-	-	TRBJ1-2	14	TRBV5-5	TGTGCCAGCAGCTTGGGGGCAGGGGTCTATGGCTACACCTTC	CASSLGAGVYGYTF
-	TRBD1	TRBJ1-1	16	TRBV19	TGTGCCAGTAGTATAGCCACCGGGACAGGGAACACTGAAGCTTTCTTT	CASSIATGTGNTEAFF
once	TRBD1	TRBJ2-1	16	TRBV11-3	TGTGCCAGCAGCTCACGGGGGGACAGGGGAAGCAATGAGCAGTTCTTC	CASSSRGDRGSNEQFF
-	-	TRBJ2-2	15	TRBV5-1	TGCGCCAGCAGCTTGGTTGGCAGTACCACCGGGGAGCTGTTTTTT	CASSLVGSTTGELFF
-	TRBD1	TRBJ1-6	15	TRBV13	TGTGCCAGCAGCAACGGACAGGGGCCGAATTCACCCCTCCACTTT	CASSNGQGPNSPLHF
-	-	TRBJ2-3	14	TRBV5-1	TGCGCCAGCAGCCCCACTTCTAGCACAGATACGCAGTATTTT	CASSPTSSTDTQYF
-	-	TRBJ2-3	13	TRBV4-1	TGCGCCAGCAGCCAAGTGCTACCGGGAAAGCAGTATTTT	CASSQVLPGKQYF
-	TRBD1	TRBJ2-2	16	TRBV19	TGTGCCAGCCGTCGAGAGGGGGCCCCGAACACCGGGGAGCTGTTTTTT	CASRREGAPNTGELFF
-	-	TRBJ1-2	15	TRBV28	TGTGCCAGCAGTTTAACTGGCAGGGTGACCTATGGCTACACCTTC	CASSLTGRVTYGYTF
-	-	TRBJ1-6	13	TRBV7-3	TGTGCCAGCAGCTTACAGGGAGGATCACCCCTCCACTTT	CASSLQGGSPLHF
few	TRBD1	TRBJ2-7	13	TRBV30	TGTGCCTGGAGTAAGACAGGGACCTACGAGCAGTACTTC	CAWSKTGTYEQYF
-	TRBD1	TRBJ1-4	13	TRBV4-1	TGCGCCTGCTCGGGGACAGGGTATGAAAAACTGTTTTTT	CACSGTGYEKLFF
-	-	TRBJ2-3	13	TRBV3-1/TRBV3-2	TGTGCCAGCAGCCAAGATAGGGGGGATACGCAGTATTTT	CASSQDRGDTQYF
-	-	TRBJ2-1	13	TRBV10-3	TGTGCCATCAGTGAGGGACAATACAATGAGCAGTTCTTC	CAISEGQYNEQFF
-	-	TRBJ2-5	13	TRBV19	TGTGCCAGTAGTCCCCCAGGGGCCAGAACCCAGTACTTC	CASSPPGARTQYF
-	-	TRBJ2-1	16	TRBV5-1	TGCGCCAGCAGCTTCGGCAGGTTCGCTTCCTACAATGAGCAGTTCTTC	CASSFGRFASYNEQFF
-	-	TRBJ2-6	15	TRBV28	TGTGCCAGCAGTTTGGTCTCAGCTGGGGCCAACGTCCTGACTTTC	CASSLVSAGANVLTF
-	TRBD1	TRBJ1-6	14	TRBV7-3	TGTGCCAGCAGCTCGGACAGGGGAGCTTCACCCCTCCACTTT	CASSSDRGASPLHF
-	TRBD2	TRBJ2-1	14	TRBV19	TGTGCCAGTAGACCCTGGGGGGGGGACAATGAGCAGTTCTTC	CASRPWGGDNEQFF
few	TRBD1	TRBJ1-1	14	TRBV5-1	TGCGCCAGCAGCACAGGGGGAGGGTACACTGAAGCTTTCTTT	CASSTGGGYTEAFF
-	TRBD2	TRBJ2-1	16	TRBV6-2/TRBV6-3	TGTGCCAGCAGCCCTTCGGCGGGGGGGCCGGGGAATGAGCAGTTCTTC	CASSPSAGGPGNEQFF
-	-	TRBJ2-1	16	TRBV11-2	TGTGCCAGCAGCCCCCTAAAGGGGACGGCAGCGGGTGAGCAGTTCTTC	CASSPLKGTAAGEQFF
-	TRBD2	TRBJ2-1	15	TRBV20-1	TGCAGTGCTAGTCCTCTAGCGGGGGGCTTCAATGAGCAGTTCTTC	CSASPLAGGFNEQFF
-	-	TRBJ1-1	13	TRBV6-5	TGTGCCGTACGGCAGGGGATGAACACTGAAGCTTTCTTT	CAVRQGMNTEAFF
-	TRBD1	TRBJ1-2	13	TRBV27	TGTGCCAGCAGTCGGACAGGACACTATGGCTACACCTTC	CASSRTGHYGYTF
-	-	TRBJ2-1	13	TRBV27	TGTGCCAGCACGCGGGGAATGTACAATGAGCAGTTCTTC	CASTRGMYNEQFF
once	TRBD2	TRBJ2-1	15	TRBV5-1	TGCGCCAGCAGCTTGGTTTTAGCGGGGGACAATGAGCAGTTCTTC	CASSLVLAGDNEQFF
once	-	TRBJ2-6	14	TRBV6-5	TGTGCCAGCCCAGAGGTTTCTGGGGCCAACGTCCTGACTTTC	CASPEVSGANVLTF
-	TRBD1	TRBJ1-2	15	TRBV10-3	TGTGCCATCAGAGAACCGGGACAGGGAAACTTCGGCTACACCTTC	CAIREPGQGNFGYTF
-	-	TRBJ2-7	16	TRBV9	TGTGCCAGCAGCGTAGATCCTAGCGCACGCTCCTACGAGCAGTACTTC	CASSVDPSARSYEQYF
-	TRBD2	TRBJ2-3	16	TRBV19	TGTGCCAGTAGTGCCGGACTAGCGGGGGGCACAGATACGCAGTATTTT	CASSAGLAGGTDTQYF
-	-	TRBJ1-2	13	TRBV12-3/TRBV12-4	TGTGCCAGCAGTTTCAATCGGGGGGATGGCTACACCTTC	CASSFNRGDGYTF
-	TRBD1	TRBJ1-6	17	TRBV7-9	TGTGCCAGCAGCCTAGGACAGGGGGCGGTAGGAAATTCACCCCTCCACTTT	CASSLGQGAVGNSPLHF